The 31 T cell receptor beta chains in this list originate from one sample, sequenced in a study of shared clonotypes between healthy human individuals. Repertoires were generated with immunoSEQ multiplex PCR, while TCRdb's copy carries only in-frame clones and drops some. The repertoire holds 2 million or so clones, with 95% as singletons. Sequenced: naive CD4+ T cells sorted from blood. Documented subset: CD45RA+ positively selected. The origin of the receptors is a man younger than 35 in good health.

The chain combines TRBV5-6 with TRBJ2-7; possibly TRBD2 for D (6 bases). Trimming shortened V by 4 bases and J by 2 bases, and 16 bases separated the two germline ends. This CDR3 has 15 residues. The germline V gene encodes CDR1 SGHDT and CDR2 YYEEEE. For the CDR3, the DNA is TGTGCCAGCAGCCTGACCGGGACTCTGGCCTACGAGCAGTACTTC. Amino acid sequence: CASSLTGTLAYEQYF.

This chain joins TRBV21-1 and TRBJ2-7; TRBD2 is taken as the D call from the table, unchecked against the DNA. TRBV21-1 is a pseudogene segment. The CDR3 has 16 residues. The CDR3 coding sequence is TGTGCCAGCAGCAAAGCGAGTCGGGGTCGCGGGTCGGAGCAGTACTTC. The encoded protein is CASSKASRGRGSEQYF.

The genes are TRBV4-2 and TRBJ2-5; 7 bases line up with TRBD2. V lost 5 bases and J lost 2; bases outside the gene matches: 5. CDR3 length equals 14 residues. Germline values: CDR1 LGHNA, CDR2 YNFKEQ. This CDR3 is CASSGTGGQETQYF. In DNA form, the CDR3 reads TGTGCCAGCAGCGGAACGGGAGGACAAGAGACCCAGTACTTC.

This clone was observed a few times. The V call is TRBV9, the J call TRBJ2-3; 11 nucleotides match TRBD2. Germline-derived CDR1 and CDR2 are SGDLS and YYNGEE. V dropped 4 bases and J dropped 3; count of bases not matched to a gene: 7. The CDR3 is 16 amino acids. DNA of the CDR3: TGTGCCAGCAGCCCAACTAGCGGGGGAGGTACAGATACGCAGTATTTT. Translating it yields CASSPTSGGGTDTQYF.

The chain links TRBV5-6 to TRBJ1-6, with D possibly matching TRBD1 (6 bases). V was clipped by 4 bases and J by 8 bases, with 16 bases between them. Germline CDR1 and CDR2: SGHDT and YYEEEE. This CDR3 spans 15 amino acids. CDR3 sequence (DNA): TGTGCCAGCAGCAGACCGACAGGCGTGGATTCACCCCTCCACTTT. Residues: CASSRPTGVDSPLHF.

The chain uses TRBV5-4 and TRBJ1-4; D is perhaps TRBD1 (6 bases). Looked up from germline, CDR1 is SGHNT and CDR2 is YYREEE (reference sequence). With 5 bases removed from V and 8 bases from J, the gap between germline ends came to 13 bases. This CDR3 region has 13 residues. Here the CDR3 reads CASSRTAGEKLFF. DNA of the CDR3: TGTGCCAGCAGTCGGACAGCCGGGGAAAAACTGTTTTTT.

The chain has TRBV10-3 and TRBJ2-2; 10 nucleotides agree with TRBD1. The germline CDR1 and CDR2 sequences are ENHRY and SYGVKD. Losses at the gene ends were 6 bases for V and 6 bases for J; bases not matched to a gene: 7. The CDR3 is 15 residues long. This CDR3 reads CAIRSDRGWSGELFF. In DNA form, the CDR3 reads TGTGCCATCAGATCGGACAGGGGGTGGTCCGGGGAGCTGTTTTTT.

The V gene is TRBV11-1, the J gene TRBJ2-3, with 7 nucleotides matching TRBD1. There are 17 residues in the CDR3. Germline trimming cut 5 bases from V and 0 bases from J; bases unmatched to any gene: 11. Germline V gives CDR1 SGHAT, CDR2 FQDESV (reference sequence). CDR3 DNA sequence: TGTGCCAGCAGCCCCGGCCAGGGGGTTTCTAGCACAGATACGCAGTATTTT. Translation gives CASSPGQGVSSTDTQYF.

The chain links TRBV2 to TRBJ2-1; D gene ambiguous. The V gene's germline CDR1 is SNHLY and CDR2 FYNNEI. Trimming pared 1 base from V and 0 bases from J, leaving 7 bases between. The CDR3 runs to 15 residues. The DNA of the CDR3 is TGTGCCAGCAGTGAAGGACTTCGCTCCTACAATGAGCAGTTCTTC. Protein sequence: CASSEGLRSYNEQFF.

V and J are TRBV27 and TRBJ1-5; D is uncertain. The CDR3 is 17 amino acids. In germline, CDR1 is MNHEY, CDR2 SMNVEV (reference sequence). Trimming pared 0 bases from V and 1 base from J, leaving 13 bases between. CDR3 bases: TGTGCCAGCAGTTTATCGTATTTAATGGGGAGCAATCAGCCCCAGCATTTT. Its translation is CASSLSYLMGSNQPQHF.

V usage is TRBV6-5 and J usage is TRBJ2-3; the D gene is possibly TRBD2 (5 bases). The CDR3 is made up of 14 amino acids. Trimming left V 10 bases short and J 0 bases short, with 14 bases between. In germline, CDR1 is MNHEY, CDR2 SVGAGI. This CDR3 is CATSRGFSTDTQYF. The CDR3 coding sequence is TGTGCCACCAGCCGGGGTTTTAGCACAGATACGCAGTATTTT.

The table lists this clone with a count of one. The CDR3: CAWSVSGTALFF. For the CDR3, the DNA is TGTGCCTGGAGTGTAAGTGGGACTGCTCTGTTCTTC. The chain couples TRBV30 to TRBJ2-1; tentatively, D is TRBD2 (6 bases). The CDR3 is made up of 12 amino acids. CDR1 is GTSNPN and CDR2 is SVGIG in the germline V gene (reference sequence). Trimming shortened V by 0 bases and J by 15 bases, and 15 bases separated the two germline ends.

A word on this clone: The sample contains more than one DNA sequence encoding this CDR3. This chain uses TRBV29-1 with TRBJ2-7, with 8 bases matching TRBD1. The CDR3 spans 12 residues. Germline loops: CDR1 SQVTM, CDR2 ANQGSEA. V gave up 6 bases and J gave up 2 bases; unmatched junction bases: 3. CDR3 sequence (DNA): TGCAGCGTCGAACAGGGGGCCTACGAGCAGTACTTC. Protein: CSVEQGAYEQYF.

The chain couples TRBV15 to TRBJ1-1; D is unclear. CDR3 length: 20 residues. V was cut by 0 bases and J by 7 bases, with 30 bases left in between. Germline V lookup: CDR1 LNHNV, CDR2 YYDKDF (reference sequence). The CDR3 DNA sequence: TGTGCCACCAGCAGAGATTTGGCCCGAATGGAGCAGCTTCCCACCGTTGAAGCTTTCTTT. Translating it yields CATSRDLARMEQLPTVEAFF.

This sequence joins TRBV5-1 and TRBJ2-7; TRBD2 matches at 9 bases. The J call may be mistaken, given a closer DNA end match to TRBJ2-1. This CDR3 is built from 16 residues. CDR1 and CDR2 from the germline V gene are SGHRS and YFSETQ. CDR3 sequence reads: CASSLSGGLSSNEQFF. CDR3 nucleotide sequence: TGCGCCAGCAGCTTGAGCGGGGGGCTCTCGTCCAATGAGCAGTTCTTC.

V usage is TRBV13 and J usage is TRBJ2-5; D not certain. CDR1 and CDR2 from the germline V gene are PRHDT and FYEKMQ (reference sequence). V was pared by 1 base and J by 2 bases, with 8 bases between. The CDR3 covers 14 residues. CDR3 sequence: CASSLDQRQETQYF. CDR3 in DNA: TGTGCCAGCAGCTTAGATCAGAGACAAGAGACCCAGTACTTC. The full variable domain, in which reference TRBV13 and TRBJ2-5 provide the parts outside the CDR3, is AAGVIQSPRHLIKEKRETATLKCYPIPRHDTVYWYQQGPGQDPQFLISFYEKMQSDKGSIPDRFSAQQFSDYHSELNMSSLELGDSALYFCASSLDQRQETQYFGPGTRLLVL.

The chain couples TRBV6-1 to TRBJ2-7; 7 positions agree with TRBD2. Trimming cost V 1 base and J 2 bases; bases outside gene matches: 5. The CDR3 length is 15 residues. Germline V gives CDR1 MNHNS, CDR2 SASEGT. The CDR3 bases are TGTGCCAGCAGTGAAGGGGGACTACCCACCTACGAGCAGTACTTC. Translation gives CASSEGGLPTYEQYF.

V gene TRBV6-6 combines with J gene TRBJ1-2; the D gene is possibly TRBD1 (5 bases). V lost 4 bases, J lost 8 bases, and 11 bases lay in between. CDR1 and CDR2 (germline): MNHNY, SVGAGI (reference sequence). The CDR3 covers 12 residues. The CDR3 sequence: CASSLGVRGYTF. As DNA, the CDR3 is TGTGCCAGCAGTTTAGGGGTTCGCGGCTACACCTTC.

V gene TRBV2 combines with J gene TRBJ1-1; TRBD1 agrees at 8 bases. The CDR3 sequence is 15 residues long. Per germline, CDR1 SNHLY and CDR2 FYNNEI. V dropped 4 bases and J dropped 1; count of bases not matched to a gene: 5. CDR3 region: CASSGRTGTNTEAFF. CDR3 DNA: TGTGCCAGCAGTGGGCGGACAGGGACGAACACTGAAGCTTTCTTT.

With respect to this clone: This sample includes further DNA sequences coding for the same CDR3. This chain connects TRBV19 to TRBJ1-5; 9 nucleotides align to TRBD1. The germline gives CDR1 LNHDA, CDR2 SQIVND (reference sequence). V lost 9 bases, J lost 1 base, and 4 bases stayed unmatched. The CDR3 has 14 amino acids. The CDR3 loop is CASKGQGSNQPQHF. For the CDR3, the DNA is TGTGCCAGCAAGGGACAGGGAAGCAATCAGCCCCAGCATTTT. The variable domain in full, completed from reference TRBV19 and TRBJ1-5, reads DGGITQSPKYLFRKEGQNVTLSCEQNLNHDAMYWYRQDPGQGLRLIYYSQIVNDFQKGDIAEGYSVSREKKESFPLTVTSAQKNPTAFYLCASKGQGSNQPQHFGDGTRLSIL.

A few counts support this clone. The chain uses TRBV6-6 and TRBJ1-6, with TRBD1 identical over 8 bases. The CDR3 totals 16 residues. J lost 0 bases, V lost 6 bases, and 4 bases had no gene match. The germline CDR1 and CDR2 sequences are MNHNY and SVGAGI (reference sequence). CDR3 nucleotide sequence: TGTGCCAGCAGCAGACAGGGGAGCTCCTATAATTCACCCCTCCACTTT. Its translation: CASSRQGSSYNSPLHF.

The rearrangement uses TRBV5-4 and TRBJ2-7; D perhaps matches TRBD2 (6 bases). Germline V lookup: CDR1 SGHNT, CDR2 YYREEE (reference sequence). Between the trimmed V and J ends, which lost 3 bases and 3 bases, there was a span of 10 bases. This CDR3 contains 13 residues. The CDR3 region is CASSSPGLYEQYF. The CDR3 DNA reads TGTGCCAGCAGCTCTCCGGGACTCTACGAGCAGTACTTC.

This clone was observed a few times. This rearrangement joins TRBV10-3 to TRBJ2-6; D unresolved. Germline V gene sequence: CDR1 ENHRY, CDR2 SYGVKD. This CDR3 region has 16 residues. V was cut by 5 bases and J by 0 bases, with 11 bases left in between. CDR3 bases: TGTGCCATCAGTCCAGGACGCAGCTCTGGGGCCAACGTCCTGACTTTC. Amino acid sequence: CAISPGRSSGANVLTF.

V gene TRBV19 combines with J gene TRBJ1-2; D unresolved. The CDR3 covers 15 residues. V dropped 9 bases and J dropped 6 bases, with 23 bases sitting between them. The germline V gene encodes CDR1 LNHDA and CDR2 SQIVND (reference sequence). The CDR3 region has the DNA TGTGCCAGCACTCCTATGGAGCTGGACTGGAATGGCTACACCTTC. Translated, it gives CASTPMELDWNGYTF.

The CDR3 region has the DNA TGTGCCACCCTGGATGATAATTCACCCCTCCACTTT. This translates into CATLDDNSPLHF. This chain connects TRBV10-3 to TRBJ1-6, with D uncertain. The V gene lost 10 bases and the J gene lost 5 bases, with 9 bases spanning the gap. Germline CDR1 reads ENHRY; CDR2 reads SYGVKD. The CDR3 has 12 amino acids.

The genes are TRBV29-1 and TRBJ2-5; 13 bases match TRBD2. Germline assignment: CDR1 SQVTM and CDR2 ANQGSEA. After removal of 4 bases from V and 0 bases from J, the junction contained 8 bases not matched to a gene. This CDR3 has 17 amino acids. CDR3 nucleotides: TGCAGCGTTGTCCCGGGACTAGCGGGACTGTACCAAGAGACCCAGTACTTC. Amino acids: CSVVPGLAGLYQETQYF.

Only one count was recorded for this clone. The chain is built from TRBV4-3 and TRBJ2-3; 9 bases map to TRBD1. Germline V gene data show CDR1 as LGHNA and CDR2 as YSLEER. The CDR3 loop spans 17 amino acids. V trimming: 3 bases; J trimming: 5 bases; junction bases outside the gene matches: 12. The DNA for the CDR3 is TGCGCCAGCAGCCATCTACCGGGACAGGGTGTCGGAGATACGCAGTATTTT. It yields the protein CASSHLPGQGVGDTQYF.

This chain uses TRBV5-6 with TRBJ2-5; D may be TRBD2 (6 bases). V lost 0 bases to trimming and J lost 0 bases, with 12 bases between them. Germline CDR1 is SGHDT and CDR2 is YYEEEE. The CDR3 spans 16 residues. The CDR3 protein is CASSLGGGAYQETQYF. In DNA, the CDR3 is TGTGCCAGCAGCTTGGGTGGCGGGGCGTACCAAGAGACCCAGTACTTC.

This chain joins TRBV7-2 and TRBJ2-5, with TRBD2 matching 9 bases. Losses at the gene ends were 5 bases for V and 4 bases for J; bases not matched to a gene: 8. This CDR3 comprises 15 residues. CDR1 and CDR2 (germline): SGHTA, FQGNSA. The CDR3 DNA sequence: TGTGCCAGCAGCGATAAGCGGGAGGCGGGAGAGACCCAGTACTTC. Residues: CASSDKREAGETQYF.

The chain uses TRBV29-1 and TRBJ1-5; weak D call: TRBD1 (6 bases). V was trimmed by 5 bases and J by 2 bases, leaving 10 bases between them. Germline loops: CDR1 SQVTM, CDR2 ANQGSEA. The CDR3 has 13 residues. CDR3 coding DNA: TGCAGCGTTAGGGGGAACGGCAATCAGCCCCAGCATTTT. Amino acid sequence: CSVRGNGNQPQHF.

V and J are TRBV19 and TRBJ2-5; D is uncertain. There are 13 residues in the CDR3. The germline V gene encodes CDR1 LNHDA and CDR2 SQIVND (reference sequence). Trimming left V 3 bases short and J 0 bases short, with 5 bases between. CDR3 sequence (DNA): TGTGCCAGTAGTATCCCATACCAAGAGACCCAGTACTTC. It translates to CASSIPYQETQYF.